This TCR beta chain comes out of a study of blood T cell repertoires in COVID-19 (dated by TCRdb to about 2020). Some background on the complete study: Collaborator samples came from the United States, Italy and Spain and covered acute and convalescent phases of COVID-19. The prospective study material was composed of cDNA or gDNA derived from T cells, B-cell-depleted T cells, or PBMCs. Subjects who had been exposed to COVID-19, were actively infected with it, or had recovered from it provided the deeply sampled blood TCRbeta repertoires that made up the dataset. A freely available public database, intended as a resource for researchers studying the immune response to SARS-CoV-2, is where the repertoires were released. Samples came from the ongoing ImmuneRACE study (first 160 participants) plus 1,254 subjects from 6 global collaborators. The sample metadata nearly always contained a de-identified subject ID, COVID-19 status, age in years and sex. Where available, HLA class I and class II types were taken from metadata supplied by the sample provider and were not determined by assay-based typing. What the study reported, not specific to this receptor: Clinical and demographic metadata were provided uncurated, with the amount varying by source and participant.

Collaborating institutions collected whole blood in K2EDTA tubes following their own protocols. Collaborator samples were shipped for TCRbeta analysis as frozen whole blood, isolated PBMCs, or DNA extracted from either sample type. The immunoSEQ Assay, a bias-controlled multiplex PCR, was used to amplify TCRbeta CDR3 regions from genomic DNA. Per the original workflow: The number of nucleated cells in each sample was estimated by amplification of reference gene primers within the assay. Sequence reads were collapsed and filtered to measure the absolute abundance of every unique TCRbeta CDR3 rearrangement. Productive Simpson clonality was computed per sample as the square root of Simpson's diversity index over productive rearrangements. The table comes from immuneACCESS by way of TCRdb, which keeps in-frame sequences with V and J called. Part of the clones is missing from these tables; in studies checked, under half for an unresolved V gene and the rest for unknown reasons. V, J and clone size derive from that table, while D and trimming were established from the DNA sequence. The sample table holds 300,000 to 400,000 clones, of which around 87% were seen once. The top ten clones comprise less than 3.5% of the sample.

Of note for this clone: There is no known antigen for this receptor. Base qualities are not provided; no much larger clone lies one nucleotide away.

As encoded in the germline V gene, CDR1 is MDHEN while CDR2 is SYDVKM. At the junction V is shortened by 2 bases and J by 3 bases, with 11 bases in between. The CDR3, cysteine through phenylalanine, is 14 amino acids long. Only the CDR3 portion is preserved as DNA: 42 bases, with reading frame beginning at the first base. The sequence came from a human donor in a cohort sampled during active COVID-19. The sequencing input was peripheral blood. The rearranged segments are TRBV28 and TRBJ2-7; the D gene is perhaps TRBD1, on 5 matching bases. The CDR3 here reads CASSLAARVYEQYF. Read as DNA, the sequence is TGTGCCAGCAGTTTAGCGGCCAGGGTCTACGAGCAGTACTTC. Reference TRBV28 and TRBJ2-7 proteins supply the regions before and after the CDR3; the full variable domain is: DVKVTQSSRYLVKRTGEKVFLECVQDMDHENMFWYRQDPGLGLRLIYFSYDVKMKEKGDIPEGYSVSREKKERFSLILESASTNQTSMYLCASSLAARVYEQYFGPGTRLTVT.